What follows is one T cell receptor (beta chain) and its context. Per the germline V gene, CDR1 is MDHEN and CDR2 is SYDVKM. CDR3 size: 14 residues. Trimming left V 1 base short and J 3 bases short, with 10 bases between. This record belongs to a study of T cell changes during pregnancy in multiple sclerosis. The data were produced by immunoSEQ multiplex PCR, yet TCRdb's version contains in-frame clones alone and is incomplete. The table includes around 34,000 clones, 90% detected once. Material: CD8+ T cells from peripheral blood mononuclear cells, obtained in the first trimester of pregnancy. This receptor was obtained from a female donor with multiple sclerosis, enrolled in a pregnancy study. The chain couples TRBV28 to TRBJ2-7, with D hard to call. The CDR3 reads CASSLFGLVYEQYF. In nucleotides, the CDR3 is TGTGCCAGCAGTTTATTCGGTCTAGTCTACGAGCAGTACTTC.